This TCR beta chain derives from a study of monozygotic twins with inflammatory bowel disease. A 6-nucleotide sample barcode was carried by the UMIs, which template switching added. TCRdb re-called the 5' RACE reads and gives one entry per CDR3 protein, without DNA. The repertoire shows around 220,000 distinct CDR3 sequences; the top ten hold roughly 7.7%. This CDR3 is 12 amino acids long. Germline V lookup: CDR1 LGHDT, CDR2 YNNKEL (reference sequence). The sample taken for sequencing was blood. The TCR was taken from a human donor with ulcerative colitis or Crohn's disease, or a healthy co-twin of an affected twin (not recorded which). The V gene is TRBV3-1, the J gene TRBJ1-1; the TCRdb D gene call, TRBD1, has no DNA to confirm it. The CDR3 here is CASSHQTVEAFF.